This TCR beta chain came from a study of vaccination and CD4 T cells after COVID-19 (dated by TCRdb to 2021 to 2024). About the study as a whole: SARS-CoV-2 positivity had been established in the convalescent patients by nasal swab PCR, and mild disease was recorded in several of these patients and severe disease in one. As controls, cultures received a CEFX viral epitope pool (the positive control), an HIV-1 Nef peptide pool (the negative control), or no peptide at all. Post-COVID blood samples were collected from convalescent patients a median of around 100 days after diagnosis, with a range of roughly 35 to 161 days. The convalescent cohort included six males and four females, with two Hispanic individuals, seven Caucasians, two Asians and one multiracial person. The time from the second vaccine dose to post-vaccine blood sampling had a median of approximately 72 days and ranged from about 14 to 250 days. Participants received two doses of either the Pfizer-BioNTech BNT162b2 vaccine (n=8) or the Moderna mRNA-1273 vaccine (n=2). Culture stimuli were overlapping spike peptide pools from SARS-CoV-2 and from the common cold coronaviruses HCoV-NL63, HCoV-OC43 and HCoV-229E. In ten to eleven COVID-19 convalescent patients and a few infection-naive healthy vaccine recipients, the spike-specific CD4+ TCR repertoire before mRNA vaccination was compared with the repertoire after mRNA vaccination.

Of note for this clonotype: The target of this receptor is not known. It has no much larger one-base neighbor in the sample; base qualities were not kept.

The treatment or condition label, read with the paper, signifies: approximately 9-day PBMC culture with coronavirus spike peptide pools or control peptides (ViraFEST assay). To expand antigen-specific T cells with peptide pools and then pick out the expanded clonotypes through TCR sequencing, the study relied on the ViraFEST assay. Positive SARS-CoV-2 PCR tests in the convalescent patients dated from March to December 2020, before Alpha, Beta and Delta variants emerged in the United States. Each well held two million PBMCs cultured with around 10 ug/ml peptide pools in IMDM containing around 5% human AB serum and roughly 9 IU/ml IL-2. Half of the culture medium was replaced with fresh IL-2-containing medium on days 3 and 7. After roughly 11 days of culture, CD4+ T cells were isolated by negative selection with the EasySep CD4+ T cell isolation kit. Ficoll-Paque Plus gradient centrifugation was used to isolate PBMCs from whole blood, and the isolated PBMCs were then either used fresh or cryopreserved at -140C. Triplicate wells were generally used for each culture condition.

The protocol used for the library was PCR. TCR sequencing of DNA from cultured CD4+ T cells used the Oncomine TCR Beta short-read assay at the Johns Hopkins FTIC core. The QIAamp micro DNA kit was used to extract genomic DNA from the cultured CD4+ T cells. Oncomine TCR Beta libraries made from cultured CD4+ T cells were pooled using unique dual indexes and sequenced on an Illumina iSeq 100. Per the source publication's procedure: Non-productive sequences were removed, and CDR3s that did not start with C, did not end with F or W, or were shorter than 7 amino acids were discarded. Antigen-specific clonotypes were identified using the MANAFEST web application through comparison of peptide-stimulated wells with reference and other culture wells. An FDR below 0.05, an odds ratio above 5, and a productive frequency above 0.1% in at least two of three replicate wells were required for clones to be considered positive. Clonotypes that were significantly expanded in both SARS-CoV-2 spike wells and at least one common cold coronavirus spike condition were defined as cross-reactive. Using R version 3.6.1, CDR3 homology was evaluated through Levenshtein distances (stringdist) along with unrooted phylogenetic trees (ape). Clones were called with MiXCR by TCRdb after fastp trimmed the public reads at Q25, and only in-frame beta chains were retained. Entries are consolidated by CDR3 protein sequence, retaining the most common genes and DNA. The V and J calls, along with clone size, are taken from TCRdb and not from the paper's own processing. This sample holds 10,000 or so distinct CDR3 sequences; roughly 77% were observed only once. Jointly, the top ten make up roughly 9.1% of the sample.

Broad study findings and their caveats: Nearly all vaccine-specific clones in convalescent patients (304 of 307) were mono-reactive for SARS-CoV-2 spike rather than cross-reactive with common cold coronaviruses. The median number of SARS-CoV-2-reactive clonotypes rose from 20 to 25 after infection to roughly 38 after vaccination, but the change was not significant. Relatively few convalescent patients were included in the study, and early timepoints after natural infection were not analyzed. In convalescent patients, a median around 83% of post-vaccine SARS-CoV-2-reactive clones were detected only after vaccination, and vaccine-specific priming was suggested by this finding.

The sequence derives from a human donor who had recovered from COVID-19. The source material was CD4+ T cells from blood, cultured in vitro.

The DNA reads as follows: TGTGCCAGCAGCCCATACAGGGGGCGTTACAATGAGCAGTTCTTC. This sequence encodes CASSPYRGRYNEQFF. The chain is made from TRBV7-3 and TRBJ2-1; TRBD1 agrees with 9 junctional bases. Measured from the cysteine to the phenylalanine, the CDR3 is 15 residues long. The kept DNA is CDR3 alone, 45 bases in frame from the first base. According to the germline V gene, CDR1 reads SGHTA and CDR2 reads FQGTGA. V is trimmed back by 5 bases and J by 4 bases, and the junction contains 6 bases that no gene match accounts for.